These 20 T cell receptor beta chains were all obtained from the same sample, sequenced in a study of blood T cells in healthy people across ages. Through a sample-barcoded 5' primer and a J-beta primer mix, a second PCR was run for roughly 7 to 11 cycles. MiXCR, applied by TCRdb to the 5' RACE reads, yields one record per CDR3 protein. The sample carries approximately 1,100,000 distinct CDR3 sequences, more than 40% recorded once. Sequencing was performed on blood. Receptors originate from a woman aged 60-75 years in good health.

The rearrangement uses TRBV20-1 and TRBJ2-1; TRBD2 might be the D (6 bases). Germline CDR1 and CDR2: DFQATT and SNEGSKA (reference sequence). This CDR3 comprises 12 residues. V was pared by 6 bases and J by 4 bases, with 10 bases between. The CDR3 DNA is TGCAGTGCCTCTAGCGAATACAATGAGCAGTTCTTC. Amino acid sequence: CSASSEYNEQFF.

The chain links TRBV15 to TRBJ2-4; D unresolved. The better agreement between TRBJ2-7 and the DNA end casts doubt on the J call. Looked up from germline, CDR1 is LNHNV and CDR2 is YYDKDF (reference sequence). CDR3 size: 13 residues. The CDR3 sequence: CATSSTDTYEQYF. The DNA for the CDR3 is TGTGCCACCAGCAGTACCGACACCTACGAGCAGTACTTC.

The rearrangement links TRBV7-8 to TRBJ2-1, with D perhaps matching TRBD2 (5 bases). Trimming took off 2 bases at V and 0 bases at J, with 8 bases between the two ends. This CDR3 has 15 amino acids. CDR1 SGHVS and CDR2 FQNEAQ come from the germline V gene. CDR3 DNA: TGTGCCAGCAGCTTACAACGGGACTCCTACAATGAGCAGTTCTTC. Translating gives CASSLQRDSYNEQFF. Variable domain in full (rest from reference TRBV7-8 and TRBJ2-1): GAGVSQSPRYKVAKRGQDVALRCDPISGHVSLFWYQQALGQGPEFLTYFQNEAQLDKSGLPSDRFFAERPEGSVSTLKIQRTQQEDSAVYLCASSLQRDSYNEQFFGPGTRLTVL.

This clonotype was recorded at least ten times. J is TRBJ2-5 and V is TRBV4-1; tentative D call: TRBD1 (5 bases). V lost 3 bases to trimming and J lost 4 bases, with 15 bases between them. Germline CDR1 reads MGHRA; CDR2 reads YSYEKL. This CDR3 comprises 15 residues. The CDR3 bases are TGCGCCAGCAGCCAGACCCCAGGAAGGGGAGAGACCCAGTACTTC. As protein: CASSQTPGRGETQYF.

The chain links TRBV18 to TRBJ2-4; TRBD1 matches 8 bases. The J call may be faulty, since TRBJ2-7 better matches the DNA end. Germline-derived CDR1 and CDR2 are KGHSH and LQKENI. The CDR3 sequence is 17 residues long. The CDR3 here is CASSQNTEQGGVNEQYF. DNA of the CDR3: TGTGCCAGCTCACAAAACACAGAACAGGGGGGTGTGAACGAGCAGTACTTC.

The sample holds many counts of this clonotype. The rearrangement joins TRBV7-2 to TRBJ1-5, with D perhaps TRBD1 (5 bases). CDR1 and CDR2 (germline): SGHTA, FQGNSA. This CDR3 is built from 14 residues. With 2 bases removed from V and 5 bases from J, the gap between germline ends came to 10 bases. In DNA form, the CDR3 reads TGTGCCAGCAGCTTAAGGCAGGGATATCAGCCCCAGCATTTT. It is translated as CASSLRQGYQPQHF.

This clonotype was seen a handful of times. J is TRBJ2-3 and V is TRBV7-8, with 11 bases lining up with TRBD2. From germline, CDR1 is SGHVS and CDR2 FQNEAQ. After removal of 0 bases from V and 7 bases from J, the junction contained 15 bases not matched to a gene. CDR3 length: 19 residues. The CDR3 is CASSLALAGGHSARNTQYF. CDR3 coding DNA: TGTGCCAGCAGCTTAGCCTTAGCGGGAGGGCACTCTGCCCGAAATACGCAGTATTTT.

V and J are TRBV6-5 and TRBJ2-3; 11 bases align to TRBD2. V shed 6 bases, J shed 2 bases, and the junction held 7 bases outside the gene matches. Germline CDR1 MNHEY, CDR2 SVGAGI. The CDR3 extends over 16 amino acids. The CDR3 DNA follows: TGTGCCAGCAGCATTACTAGCGGGAGTTTCACAGATACGCAGTATTTT. Translated, it gives CASSITSGSFTDTQYF.

This clonotype turned up a few times. This chain uses TRBV12-3 or TRBV12-4 with TRBJ2-1; TRBD2 aligns across 7 bases. The V segment lost 5 bases and the J segment 6 bases; nucleotides outside the gene matches: 10. The length of the CDR3 is 15 residues. The CDR3 nucleotides are TGTGCCAGCAGTCGAAGACTAGCTTGGAGCAATGAGCAGTTCTTC. This sequence encodes CASSRRLAWSNEQFF.

This chain joins TRBV20-1 and TRBJ2-7, with D possibly being TRBD1 or TRBD2 (5 bases each). Germline lookup yields CDR1 DFQATT and CDR2 SNEGSKA (reference sequence). The CDR3 totals 13 residues. The CDR3 nucleotides read TGCAGAGGTACTGGGACGGCCTCCTACGAGCAGTACTTC. Amino acid sequence: CRGTGTASYEQYF.

J is TRBJ2-7 and V is TRBV20-1, with D possibly being TRBD2 (5 bases). The CDR3 is 12 residues long. Germline loops: CDR1 DFQATT, CDR2 SNEGSKA (reference sequence). Trimming shortened V by 5 bases and J by 3 bases, and 11 bases separated the two germline ends. The chain's CDR3 is CSAGASNYEQYF. The CDR3, as DNA: TGCAGTGCTGGCGCTAGCAACTACGAGCAGTACTTC.

This clonotype was detected only a few times. CDR3: CASARTSGYNEQFF. The CDR3, as DNA: TGTGCCAGCGCACGGACTAGCGGTTACAATGAGCAGTTCTTC. V gene TRBV7-7 combines with J gene TRBJ2-1; TRBD2 matches 10 bases. Germline trimming cut 8 bases from V and 4 bases from J; bases unmatched to any gene: 5. The germline V gene encodes CDR1 SSHAT and CDR2 FNYEAQ (reference sequence). This CDR3 contains 14 residues.

As regards this clonotype: Sequence at one end of the junction differs from germline and may be a read error. V and J are TRBV20-1 and TRBJ2-1, with 7 bases aligning to TRBD1. CDR1 is DFQATT and CDR2 is SNEGSKA in the germline V gene (reference sequence). The CDR3 covers 15 residues. CDR3 nucleotides: TGCAGTGCAAGGGACAGTCTCGGTTCCTACAGTGAGCAGTTCTTC. It codes for CSARDSLGSYSEQFF.

A few counts support this clonotype. The CDR3 nucleotides read TGTGCCAGCAGCTTCCCCGGGCTAGATCATCGGAATGAGCAGTTCTTC. Translation gives CASSFPGLDHRNEQFF. The genes are TRBV11-2 and TRBJ2-1; D gene unclear. CDR3 length: 16 amino acids. The V and J ends lost 3 bases and 7 bases respectively, with 19 bases between them. Germline loops: CDR1 SGHAT, CDR2 FQNNGV.

A few counts support this clonotype. The J gene is TRBJ1-2, the V gene TRBV12-3 or TRBV12-4; D possibly corresponds to TRBD1 (6 bases). V gave up 4 bases and J gave up 5 bases, with 26 bases separating them. The CDR3 has 18 amino acids. The CDR3 region is CASSWGHTGQDSGYGYTF. DNA of the CDR3: TGTGCCAGCAGTTGGGGTCATACGGGTCAGGACAGTGGGTATGGCTACACCTTC.

This clonotype was recorded at least ten times. The rearrangement joins TRBV15 to TRBJ2-3; 8 bases fit TRBD2. CDR1 and CDR2 from the germline V gene are LNHNV and YYDKDF (reference sequence). J was trimmed by 2 bases and V by 5 bases; bases with no gene match: 9. This CDR3 comprises 16 residues. CDR3 in amino acids: CATSRPYSGITDTQYF. CDR3 bases: TGTGCCACCAGCCGGCCGTATAGCGGGATCACAGATACGCAGTATTTT.

This clonotype turned up a few times. The genes are TRBV12-3 or TRBV12-4 and TRBJ2-5; 10 bases map to TRBD1. The CDR3 is made up of 16 amino acids. Germline trimming cut 6 bases from V and 5 bases from J; bases unmatched to any gene: 12. This CDR3 is CASRPNRDRGWETQYF. CDR3 nucleotide sequence: TGTGCCAGCAGACCAAATCGGGACAGGGGCTGGGAGACCCAGTACTTC.

The chain carries TRBV2 and TRBJ2-7; no reliable D call. CDR3 length equals 15 residues. V lost 7 bases and J 7 bases, leaving 23 bases between the germline ends. Germline V gives CDR1 SNHLY, CDR2 FYNNEI. Written as DNA, the CDR3 is TGTGCCAGCACCAAAGGCCAGCGAGCCTACAATGAGCAGTACTTC. It codes for CASTKGQRAYNEQYF.

This chain uses TRBV5-1 with TRBJ2-7; 9 bases are a match to TRBD2. V was clipped by 4 bases and J by 7 bases; unmatched bases: 6. Looked up from germline, CDR1 is SGHRS and CDR2 is YFSETQ. The CDR3 has 13 residues. CDR3 nucleotide sequence: TGCGCCAGCAGCACGGGACTAGCCAATGAGCAGTACTTC. This translates into CASSTGLANEQYF.

The chain is built from TRBV6-1 and TRBJ2-5; 8 bases agree with TRBD1. CDR1 MNHNS and CDR2 SASEGT come from the germline V gene. The V gene end was trimmed by 4 bases and the J gene end by 2 bases; junction bases not matched to a gene: 3. The CDR3 runs to 14 residues. CDR3 amino acids: CASSGTGRQETQYF. The CDR3 nucleotides are TGTGCCAGCAGTGGGACAGGGAGGCAAGAGACCCAGTACTTC.